The entry below gives a single T cell receptor beta chain sequence along with its context. This sample was taken from a study of control samples from healthy donors and cancer patients. Here immunoSEQ multiplex PCR was the method, and the copy in TCRdb shows in-frame clones only, minus some. The data show approximately 93,000 clones, around 90% seen once. Trimming stripped 7 bases from V and 2 bases from J, with 11 bases between. The V gene's germline CDR1 is LNHDA and CDR2 SQIVND (reference sequence). This CDR3 is 13 amino acids long. This sequence joins TRBV19 and TRBJ1-2; a weak D match, TRBD1 (5 bases). The clonotype originates from a woman aged 45-65 years with colorectal cancer. The sample was PBMCs. Here the CDR3 reads CASTKTVNYGYTF. In DNA form, the CDR3 reads TGTGCCAGTACCAAGACAGTCAACTATGGCTACACCTTC.